One sample yielded the 28 T cell receptor beta chains listed below, sequenced in a study of CD8+ T cells in alopecia areata. Described treatment: oral pan-JAK inhibitor, 5-10 mg twice daily. As the sequencing template, cDNA was produced by extracting RNA and reverse transcribing it. Sequencing used immunoSEQ multiplex PCR; TCRdb keeps in-frame clones, though not all of them. Here the sample spans approximately 160,000 clones, 60% to 75% being singletons. The sample consisted of CD4+ T cells sorted from blood, taken at week 24, from a patient treated with tofacitinib. The receptors originated from a human donor with alopecia areata.

V and J are TRBV7-9 and TRBJ1-3; D uncertain. This CDR3 has 15 amino acids. The V and J ends lost 1 base and 1 base respectively, with 8 bases between them. Germline V CDR1 and CDR2: SEHNR, FQNEAQ (reference sequence). CDR3 region: CASSLERISGNTIYF. The CDR3 bases are TGTGCCAGCAGCTTAGAGAGGATTTCTGGAAACACCATATATTTT.

J is TRBJ1-2 and V is TRBV29-1; D is perhaps TRBD1 (5 bases). V was pared by 3 bases and J by 5 bases, with 10 bases between. Germline V gives CDR1 SQVTM, CDR2 ANQGSEA. The CDR3 runs 12 residues. CDR3 protein: CSVEGRTYGYTF. CDR3 nucleotide sequence: TGCAGCGTTGAGGGACGGACTTATGGCTACACCTTC. The full variable domain, in which reference TRBV29-1 and TRBJ1-2 provide the parts outside the CDR3, is SAVISQKPSRDICQRGTSLTIQCQVDSQVTMMFWYRQQPGQSLTLIATANQGSEATYESGFVIDKFPISRPNLTFSTLTVSNMSPEDSSIYLCSVEGRTYGYTFGSGTRLTVV.

The V gene is TRBV11-2, the J gene TRBJ1-1; D is perhaps TRBD1 (6 bases). The CDR3 has 14 residues. Trimming took 5 bases from V and 7 from J, leaving 17 bases between them. Germline V lookup: CDR1 SGHAT, CDR2 FQNNGV. In nucleotides, the CDR3 is TGTGCCAGCAGCCAAGCAGGGGCGCAGGGTGAAGCTTTCTTT. Translated: CASSQAGAQGEAFF.

The chain uses TRBV9 and TRBJ1-1, with D unclear. CDR1 SGDLS and CDR2 YYNGEE come from the germline V gene. This CDR3 is built from 13 residues. V shed 1 base and J shed 3 bases, with 7 bases lying between them. The CDR3 sequence is CASSVWVDTEAFF. In DNA, the CDR3 is TGTGCCAGCAGCGTATGGGTCGACACTGAAGCTTTCTTT.

This rearrangement joins TRBV30 to TRBJ2-3, with D possibly TRBD2 on 6 matching bases. V was pared by 1 base and J by 1 base, with 9 bases between. The CDR3 length is 14 residues. Looked up from germline, CDR1 is GTSNPN and CDR2 is SVGIG (reference sequence). Written as DNA, the CDR3 is TGTGCCTGGAGTGCTAGCGTAGGCACAGATACGCAGTATTTT. Residues: CAWSASVGTDTQYF.

This clone was found a few times. The rearrangement joins TRBV18 to TRBJ2-7, with a tentative D call TRBD2 (5 bases). Per germline, CDR1 KGHSH and CDR2 LQKENI. Between the trimmed V and J ends, which lost 2 bases and 6 bases, there was a span of 11 bases. CDR3 length: 13 amino acids. CDR3 coding DNA: TGTGCCAGCTCACCATATGTAGAGGGCGAGCAGTACTTC. Its protein is CASSPYVEGEQYF. Complete variable domain (other parts from reference TRBV18 and TRBJ2-7): NAGVMQNPRHLVRRRGQEARLRCSPMKGHSHVYWYRQLPEEGLKFMVYLQKENIIDESGMPKERFSAEFPKEGPSILRIQQVVRGDSAAYFCASSPYVEGEQYFGPGTRLTVT.

This clone was found a few times. The chain has TRBV12-5 and TRBJ2-7, with D maybe TRBD1 (7 bases). V was shortened by 6 bases and J by 4 bases, with 19 bases between the two germline ends. Per the germline V gene, CDR1 is LGHNT and CDR2 is FRNRAP. CDR3 length: 15 residues. CDR3 coding DNA: TGTGCTAGTGGAGGGACTGGGACAGTTTCTTACGAGCAGTACTTC. Translating it yields CASGGTGTVSYEQYF.

The rearrangement uses TRBV7-8 and TRBJ1-5, with 7 nucleotides matching TRBD1. The CDR3 sequence is 16 residues long. Germline loops: CDR1 SGHVS, CDR2 FQNEAQ. V lost 0 bases to trimming and J lost 2 bases; unmatched junction nucleotides: 4. DNA for the CDR3: TGTGCCAGCAGCTTAGCAGGGGGCGCAGGCAATCAGCCCCAGCATTTT. Amino acids: CASSLAGGAGNQPQHF.

The V and J genes are TRBV30 and TRBJ2-4; D unclear. Trimming removed 0 bases from V and 5 bases from J, with 8 bases in between. Germline V gives CDR1 GTSNPN, CDR2 SVGIG (reference sequence). CDR3 length: 13 residues. The CDR3 sequence is CAWSVSIQNIQYF. CDR3 DNA sequence: TGTGCCTGGAGTGTGTCCATCCAAAACATTCAGTACTTC.

This clone was detected a few times. The rearrangement uses TRBV2 and TRBJ1-5; TRBD1 is a possible D gene (5 bases). V was pared by 1 base and J by 5 bases, with 9 bases between. The germline V gene has CDR1 SNHLY and CDR2 FYNNEI. The CDR3 is 14 amino acids. CDR3 region: CASSEGQGHQPQHF. CDR3 bases: TGTGCCAGCAGTGAAGGGCAGGGACATCAGCCCCAGCATTTT.

This clone was detected a few times. The chain employs TRBV5-5 and TRBJ2-2; 7 nucleotides align to TRBD1. V lost 6 bases to trimming and J lost 6 bases; unmatched junction nucleotides: 11. The CDR3 is made up of 15 amino acids. CDR1 is SGHKS and CDR2 is YYEKEE in the germline V gene (reference sequence). The DNA of the CDR3 is TGTGCCAGCACTCAAATCGGGACAGCCCCCGGGGAGCTGTTTTTT. Translated, it gives CASTQIGTAPGELFF.

This sequence joins TRBV7-2 and TRBJ2-1, with TRBD1 matching 9 bases. V lost 5 bases, J lost 5 bases, and 4 bases stayed unmatched. The CDR3 totals 14 residues. CDR1 and CDR2 (germline): SGHTA, FQGNSA. The CDR3 DNA sequence: TGTGCCAGCAGCCGTCGGACAGGGGACAATGAGCAGTTCTTC. Translated: CASSRRTGDNEQFF. Based on the CDR3 plus reference TRBV7-2 and TRBJ2-1, the full variable domain is GAGVSQSPSNKVTEKGKDVELRCDPISGHTALYWYRQSLGQGLEFLIYFQGNSAPDKSGLPSDRFSAERTGGSVSTLTIQRTQQEDSAVYLCASSRRTGDNEQFFGPGTRLTVL.

This chain joins TRBV30 and TRBJ1-5; 8 bases align to TRBD1. V lost 2 bases and J lost 0; bases outside the gene matches: 9. This CDR3 is built from 17 residues. The germline V gene has CDR1 GTSNPN and CDR2 SVGIG (reference sequence). CDR3 in DNA: TGTGCCTGGAGTACGGCCAGGGGGCCATATAGCAATCAGCCCCAGCATTTT. This translates into CAWSTARGPYSNQPQHF.

This clone has just a few counts. The chain uses TRBV19 and TRBJ2-1; TRBD2 agrees at 10 bases. The CDR3 covers 15 residues. CDR1 is LNHDA, CDR2 SQIVND, per germline (reference sequence). V lost 6 bases to trimming and J lost 7 bases; unmatched junction nucleotides: 9. The CDR3 reads CASSPSGGAWNEQFF. The CDR3 nucleotides read TGTGCCAGTAGCCCCAGCGGGGGGGCCTGGAATGAGCAGTTCTTC.

The rearrangement uses TRBV29-1 and TRBJ1-4; TRBD1 might be the D (5 bases). Germline values: CDR1 SQVTM, CDR2 ANQGSEA. Trimming cost V 4 bases and J 0 bases, with 12 bases left between them. The CDR3 covers 15 residues. The CDR3 nucleotides read TGCAGCGTTGTTTACGGGACTGCAACTAATGAAAAACTGTTTTTT. Translating gives CSVVYGTATNEKLFF.

This chain uses TRBV5-1 with TRBJ1-6, with D unresolved. Trimming removed 0 bases at V and 5 bases at J, with 12 bases between. Looked up from germline, CDR1 is SGHRS and CDR2 is YFSETQ. CDR3 length: 16 amino acids. Here the CDR3 reads CASSLASGTNNSPLHF. CDR3 in DNA: TGCGCCAGCAGCTTGGCGTCGGGAACTAATAATTCACCCCTCCACTTT.

The rearrangement links TRBV7-9 to TRBJ1-6; 8 bases match TRBD1. V lost 5 bases, J lost 8 bases, and 11 bases stayed unmatched. CDR1 SEHNR and CDR2 FQNEAQ come from the germline V gene (reference sequence). This CDR3 has 16 amino acids. Written as DNA, the CDR3 is TGTGCCAGCAGCCCTATGGACAGGGACATATATTCACCCCTCCACTTT. Translating it yields CASSPMDRDIYSPLHF.

Only a few counts were recorded for this clone. The genes are TRBV4-2 and TRBJ1-4, with no clear D. V shed 0 bases and J shed 11 bases, with 19 bases lying between them. Germline V CDR1 and CDR2: LGHNA, YNFKEQ. The CDR3 runs to 16 residues. The chain's CDR3 is CASSQDSGRYPMKLFF. The CDR3 DNA sequence: TGTGCCAGCAGCCAAGATTCTGGGAGGTACCCAATGAAACTGTTTTTT.

This chain joins TRBV30 and TRBJ1-1; 8 bases align to TRBD1. J was trimmed by 5 bases and V by 3 bases; bases with no gene match: 11. This CDR3 has 15 amino acids. Germline loops: CDR1 GTSNPN, CDR2 SVGIG (reference sequence). CDR3 in DNA: TGTGCCTGGAGCGGCCGTGGACAGGGACGTACTGAAGCTTTCTTT. The encoded protein is CAWSGRGQGRTEAFF.

This clone was recorded a few times. V gene TRBV5-1 combines with J gene TRBJ2-1; 8 bases agree with TRBD2. CDR3 length equals 17 residues. In germline, CDR1 is SGHRS, CDR2 YFSETQ. Trimming at V came to 0 bases and at J to 7 bases, leaving 12 bases not matched to a gene. CDR3 residues: CASSLDKAGGIKNEQFF. The CDR3 DNA reads as TGCGCCAGCAGCTTGGATAAGGCGGGGGGTATAAAGAATGAGCAGTTCTTC.

V usage is TRBV25-1 and J usage is TRBJ2-1; possibly TRBD2 for D (6 bases). Trimming shortened V by 2 bases and J by 6 bases, and 11 bases separated the two germline ends. CDR1 is MGHDK, CDR2 SYGVNS, per germline. The CDR3 runs 14 residues. The CDR3 DNA sequence: TGTGCCAGCAGTGAACGGAGGGTTCCCAATGAGCAGTTCTTC. It codes for CASSERRVPNEQFF.

The chain has TRBV12-5 and TRBJ1-1; TRBD1 matches at 7 bases. V shed 6 bases and J 11 bases; nucleotides not matched to a gene: 9. The CDR3 runs to 12 residues. CDR1 is LGHNT, CDR2 FRNRAP, per germline. The CDR3: CASGGQRELAFF. DNA for the CDR3: TGTGCTAGTGGGGGACAGCGGGAGTTGGCTTTCTTT.

This chain joins TRBV6-5 and TRBJ1-2; 8 nucleotides agree with TRBD1. Per the germline V gene, CDR1 is MNHEY and CDR2 is SVGAGI. The CDR3 loop spans 13 amino acids. V lost 7 bases, J lost 5 bases, and 6 bases stayed unmatched. Here the CDR3 DNA reads TGTGCCAGCACTCGAACAGGGGGATATGGCTACACCTTC. This codes for CASTRTGGYGYTF.

The chain employs TRBV14 and TRBJ2-1; D is unclear. Germline values: CDR1 SGHDN, CDR2 FVKESK. CDR3 length equals 13 residues. The V end was cut by 4 bases, the J end by 9 bases, with 13 bases between. In DNA, the CDR3 is TGTGCCAGCAGCCGGTCTGGCTCGGGTGAGCAGTTCTTC. Translation gives CASSRSGSGEQFF. The full variable domain, in which reference TRBV14 and TRBJ2-1 provide the parts outside the CDR3, is EAGVTQFPSHSVIEKGQTVTLRCDPISGHDNLYWYRRVMGKEIKFLLHFVKESKQDESGMPNNRFLAERTGGTYSTLKVQPAELEDSGVYFCASSRSGSGEQFFGPGTRLTVL.

This rearrangement joins TRBV6-5 to TRBJ1-2; the D gene is possibly TRBD1 (6 bases). Germline-derived CDR1 and CDR2 are MNHEY and SVGAGI. CDR3 length equals 14 residues. V lost 2 bases to trimming and J lost 6 bases, with 13 bases between them. CDR3 region: CASSYEGTPHGYTF. The CDR3 DNA follows: TGTGCCAGCAGTTACGAAGGGACACCACATGGCTACACCTTC.

In this sample, this clone turned up a few times. The genes are TRBV30 and TRBJ2-1; D is perhaps TRBD1 or TRBD2 (5 bases each). There are 13 residues in the CDR3. With 2 bases removed from V and 10 bases from J, the gap between germline ends came to 15 bases. Germline V CDR1 and CDR2: GTSNPN, SVGIG (reference sequence). This chain's CDR3 is CAWSQQDWGEQFF. CDR3 bases: TGTGCCTGGAGTCAACAGGACTGGGGAGAGCAGTTCTTC. Complete variable domain (other parts from reference TRBV30 and TRBJ2-1): SQTIHQWPATLVQPVGSPLSLECTVEGTSNPNLYWYRQAAGRGLQLLFYSVGIGQISSEVPQNLSASRPQDRQFILSSKKLLLSDSGFYLCAWSQQDWGEQFFGPGTRLTVL.

This clone has more than one count but fewer than ten. The V call is TRBV18, the J call TRBJ1-1; D gene ambiguous. V was trimmed by 5 bases and J by 8 bases, leaving 9 bases between them. Germline-derived CDR1 and CDR2 are KGHSH and LQKENI. There are 11 residues in the CDR3. CDR3 coding DNA: TGTGCCAGCTCAGGTCTCGGGGAAGCTTTCTTT. Protein: CASSGLGEAFF.

The J gene is TRBJ1-5, the V gene TRBV18, with TRBD1 matching 9 bases. J gave up 6 bases and V 3 bases, and 6 bases lay outside the gene matches. This CDR3 has 15 amino acids. CDR1 is KGHSH and CDR2 is LQKENI in the germline V gene. The CDR3: CASSPGQGVGQPQHF. Written as DNA, the CDR3 is TGTGCCAGCTCACCGGGACAGGGAGTAGGTCAGCCCCAGCATTTT. The variable domain in full, completed from reference TRBV18 and TRBJ1-5, reads NAGVMQNPRHLVRRRGQEARLRCSPMKGHSHVYWYRQLPEEGLKFMVYLQKENIIDESGMPKERFSAEFPKEGPSILRIQQVVRGDSAAYFCASSPGQGVGQPQHFGDGTRLSIL.